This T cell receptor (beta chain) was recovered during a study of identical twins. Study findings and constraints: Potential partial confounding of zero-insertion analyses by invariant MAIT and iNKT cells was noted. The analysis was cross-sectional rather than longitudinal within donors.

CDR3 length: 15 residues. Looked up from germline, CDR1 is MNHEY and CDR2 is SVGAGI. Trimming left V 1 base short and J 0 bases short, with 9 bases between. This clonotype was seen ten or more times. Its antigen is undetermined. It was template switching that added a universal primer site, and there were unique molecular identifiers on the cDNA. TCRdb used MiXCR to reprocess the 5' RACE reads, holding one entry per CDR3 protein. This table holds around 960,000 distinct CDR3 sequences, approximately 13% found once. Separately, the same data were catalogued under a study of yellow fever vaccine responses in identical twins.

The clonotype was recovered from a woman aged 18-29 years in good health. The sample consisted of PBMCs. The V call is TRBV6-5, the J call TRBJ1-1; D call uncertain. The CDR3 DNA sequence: TGTGCCAGCAGTTACTTAAAAACTATGAACACTGAAGCTTTCTTT. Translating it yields CASSYLKTMNTEAFF.